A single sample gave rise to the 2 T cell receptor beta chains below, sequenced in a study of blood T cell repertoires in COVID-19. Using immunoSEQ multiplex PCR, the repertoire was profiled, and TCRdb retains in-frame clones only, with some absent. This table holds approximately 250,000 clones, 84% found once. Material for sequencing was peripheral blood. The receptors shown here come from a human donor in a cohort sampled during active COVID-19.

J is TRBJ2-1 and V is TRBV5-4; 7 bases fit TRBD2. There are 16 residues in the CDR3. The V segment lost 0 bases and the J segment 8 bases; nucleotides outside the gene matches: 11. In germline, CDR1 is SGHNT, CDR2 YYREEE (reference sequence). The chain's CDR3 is CASSLERDVFGDEQFF. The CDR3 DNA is TGTGCCAGCAGCTTGGAGCGGGACGTGTTTGGGGATGAGCAGTTCTTC.

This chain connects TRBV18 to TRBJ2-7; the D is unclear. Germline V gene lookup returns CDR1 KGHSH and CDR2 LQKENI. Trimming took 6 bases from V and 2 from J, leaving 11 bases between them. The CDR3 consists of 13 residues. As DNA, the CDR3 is TGTGCCAGCTCTAACGAGGTAGCCTACGAGCAGTACTTC. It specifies CASSNEVAYEQYF.